This T cell receptor beta chain originates from a study of human T cells and chemical hapten exposure. TCRdb passed the RACE reads through MiXCR, listing each CDR3 protein once. Found here are 60,000 to 70,000 distinct CDR3 sequences, 10% to 11% of them singletons; the top ten hold approximately 4.7%. Time point in this sample: pre-sensitization, week 0. The treatment: therapeutic diphenylcyclopropenone sensitization with weekly scalp DPC. V was pared by 5 bases and J by 1 base, with 11 bases between. From germline, CDR1 is KGHDR and CDR2 SFDVKD. CDR3 length: 14 amino acids. The receptor was isolated from a woman between 50 and 59 years old with alopecia areata. Some clones in this sample may be carry-over from other donors' samples. Specimen: whole blood, collected in connection with sensitization to the hapten diphenylcyclopropenone (DPC). V and J are TRBV24-1 and TRBJ2-7, with D maybe TRBD2 (5 bases). The CDR3 sequence is CATSGPAESYEQYF. The CDR3 DNA reads as TGTGCCACCAGTGGGCCAGCGGAGTCCTACGAGCAGTACTTC.